This T cell receptor (beta chain) was recorded in a study of T cell repertoires in cytomegalovirus infection (dated by TCRdb to the late 2010s). Concerning the study at large: The peptide stimulations were aimed at well-studied HLA-B-restricted epitopes as well as recently identified HLA-C-restricted CMV epitopes, whose presentation resists viral immunomodulation. Because public TCR beta signatures pointed to carriage of CMV infection together with the matching HLA type, the HLA type of each donor mattered for the analysis.

The paper as a whole reports these results and caveats: The ex vivo response was dominated by HLA-C-restricted CMV-specific TCR beta clonotypes, which also provided the single most frequent clonotype in two of eight donors. Cumulative frequency of public TCR beta family members discriminated carriers of CMV infection plus the relevant HLA type in this cohort and an independent approximately 360-donor cohort.

Per the publication, the treatment or condition label means: in vitro stimulation with specific CMV peptide epitopes to enrich CMV-specific T cells. This clonotype was seen only a few times. The specificity of this receptor is unknown. No much larger clonotype is one base removed from it; base qualities were not supplied. TCRdb names Illumina HiSeq 1500 as the instrument used. The public reads were run again by TCRdb, first through fastp at Q25 and then through MiXCR, and only productive beta chains were kept. Each CDR3 protein gets just one entry, which takes the most common genes and DNA from the rows behind it. This sample comprises 340,000 or so distinct CDR3 sequences, approximately 25% of them detected only once. The top ten hold roughly 13% of the sample. CDR1 is given as LNHDA and CDR2 as SQIVND, both from the germline V gene (reference sequence). Trimming leaves V shorter by 6 bases and J shorter by 3 bases, with the junction holding 7 bases beyond the gene matches. The CDR3, cysteine through phenylalanine, is 16 amino acids long. The DNA shown is the 48-base CDR3, in frame from base 1.

The origin of this receptor is a human donor in good health (CMV status not recorded). Some clones in this sample may be carry-over from other donors' samples. Recombination connected TRBV19 to TRBJ2-1; the junction holds 11 bases that match TRBD2. Sequences were derived from cultured PBMCs, sampled from culture after CMV antigen stimulation. In nucleotide form, the sequence is TGTGCCAGTAGCCCCCTAGCGGGGGGTAACTACAATGAGCAGTTCTTC. This translates into CASSPLAGGNYNEQFF.